A single sample gave rise to the 14 T cell receptor beta chains below, sequenced in a study of spatial heterogeneity in lung cancer. Study outcomes and limitations: In tumors, expanded intratumoral alpha and beta TCR counts tracked mutation counts.

Their antigens are not known. As to time point: sample taken at primary tumor resection. In TCRdb, the 5' RACE reads were re-called with MiXCR into one record per CDR3 protein. This repertoire shows fewer than 4,000 distinct CDR3 sequences, over 8.5% found once; its top ten account for 25% to 30%. This material consisted of lung tumor tissue, taken at surgery. These receptors were collected from a male donor with early-stage non-small cell lung cancer.

Within the sample, this clonotype is medium-sized. The CDR3 sequence: CASSLEGRYNEQFF. Here the CDR3 DNA reads TGCGCCAGCAGCTTGGAGGGACGTTACAATGAGCAGTTCTTC. V usage is TRBV5-1 and J usage is TRBJ2-1, with D perhaps TRBD1 or TRBD2 (5 bases each). CDR1 is SGHRS and CDR2 is YFSETQ in the germline V gene. The CDR3 spans 14 residues. Trimming left V 0 bases short and J 4 bases short, with 8 bases between.

This clonotype qualifies as medium-sized. The CDR3 DNA is TGCAGTGCTCCGCTTGGCGGAGCGGGGATCGAAGAGGGCCAGTACTTC. This encodes CSAPLGGAGIEEGQYF. V and J are TRBV20-1 and TRBJ2-5; 7 bases are a match to TRBD2. The CDR3 sequence is 16 residues long. Germline values: CDR1 DFQATT, CDR2 SNEGSKA (reference sequence). V lost 5 bases to trimming and J lost 10 bases; unmatched junction nucleotides: 22.

J is TRBJ2-7 and V is TRBV20-1; D uncertain. Germline assignment: CDR1 DFQATT and CDR2 SNEGSKA (reference sequence). Trimming stripped 5 bases from V and 6 bases from J, with 11 bases between. CDR3 length: 11 residues. CDR3 residues: CSAHRQAEQYF. The CDR3 region has the DNA TGCAGTGCTCACCGTCAGGCCGAGCAGTACTTC.

This clonotype was counted at least ten times. The genes are TRBV7-3 and TRBJ1-2; 9 positions agree with TRBD1. The CDR3 is made up of 13 amino acids. Germline assignment: CDR1 SGHTA and CDR2 FQGTGA. With V trimmed by 3 bases and J by 4 bases, 0 bases remained unmatched. The CDR3 DNA reads TGTGCCAGCAGCTTGACAGGGGGCTATGGCTACACCTTC. This sequence encodes CASSLTGGYGYTF.

This clonotype is medium-sized within its sample. V usage is TRBV5-4 and J usage is TRBJ2-5; the D gene is possibly TRBD2 (6 bases). Germline V lookup: CDR1 SGHNT, CDR2 YYREEE (reference sequence). This CDR3 comprises 13 residues. The V gene lost 4 bases and the J gene lost 5 bases, with 12 bases spanning the gap. The CDR3 spells CASSRDLWETQYF. CDR3 DNA sequence: TGTGCCAGCAGCCGGGACTTGTGGGAGACCCAGTACTTC.

By proportion, this clonotype is medium-sized. V gene TRBV20-1 combines with J gene TRBJ2-7; 9 bases map to TRBD2. Germline-derived CDR1 and CDR2 are DFQATT and SNEGSKA (reference sequence). The CDR3 is 15 amino acids. V was clipped by 2 bases and J by 3 bases; unmatched bases: 8. The CDR3 sequence is CSARLASGAGYEQYF. Here the CDR3 DNA reads TGCAGTGCTAGATTGGCTAGCGGGGCCGGCTACGAGCAGTACTTC.

This clonotype was seen ten or more times. The rearrangement uses TRBV24-1 and TRBJ2-5, with a weak D call TRBD2 (6 bases). Germline V gene sequence: CDR1 KGHDR, CDR2 SFDVKD. V lost 4 bases, J lost 5 bases, and 16 bases lay in between. The CDR3 sequence is 15 residues long. The CDR3 spells CATSDQPGDGETQYF. CDR3 in DNA: TGTGCCACCAGTGACCAACCGGGGGACGGGGAGACCCAGTACTTC.

Ten or more counts support this clonotype. This chain links TRBV29-1 with TRBJ2-7; 12 bases match TRBD1. Trimming removed 6 bases from V and 7 bases from J; junction bases left unmatched: 10. The CDR3 runs 14 residues. Germline values: CDR1 SQVTM, CDR2 ANQGSEA. In DNA, the CDR3 is TGCAGCGTATCCCCGGGACAGGGGGCTGGTGAGCAGTACTTC. As protein: CSVSPGQGAGEQYF.

This clonotype is deemed medium-sized. This rearrangement joins TRBV6-5 to TRBJ2-1; possibly TRBD2 for D (7 bases). In germline, CDR1 is MNHEY, CDR2 SVGAGI. V was trimmed by 2 bases and J by 9 bases, leaving 11 bases between them. This CDR3 region has 13 residues. This chain's CDR3 is CASSYAAGAEQFF. In DNA form, the CDR3 reads TGTGCCAGCAGTTACGCGGCGGGGGCTGAGCAGTTCTTC.

V and J are TRBV27 and TRBJ1-3, with 11 positions matching TRBD1. V lost 5 bases and J lost 3; bases outside the gene matches: 6. The germline CDR1 and CDR2 sequences are MNHEY and SMNVEV (reference sequence). This CDR3 region has 16 residues. Written as DNA, the CDR3 is TGTGCCAGCAGTCCCGGGACAGGGGGGCTTGGAAACACCATATATTTT. As protein: CASSPGTGGLGNTIYF.

The V call is TRBV4-3, the J call TRBJ1-1, with unresolved D. Per germline, CDR1 LGHNA and CDR2 YSLEER. The CDR3 covers 14 residues. Trimming shortened V by 1 base and J by 1 base, and 7 bases separated the two germline ends. The DNA of the CDR3 is TGCGCCAGCAGCCAAGCAAACAGGAACACTGAAGCTTTCTTT. Protein sequence: CASSQANRNTEAFF.

CDR3 in DNA: TGTGCCAGCAGTTTGGGGGGGAATTCACCCCTCCACTTT. It encodes CASSLGGNSPLHF. The chain links TRBV12-3 or TRBV12-4 to TRBJ1-6, with a tentative D call TRBD1 (5 bases). V was cut by 3 bases and J by 7 bases, with 7 bases left in between. CDR3 length: 13 amino acids.

Many counts were recorded for this clonotype. This rearrangement joins TRBV6-5 to TRBJ2-7, with D perhaps given as TRBD1 or TRBD2 (5 bases each). The germline V and J ends were trimmed by 6 bases and 0 bases, with 15 bases remaining between them. The CDR3 spans 15 residues. Germline CDR1 reads MNHEY; CDR2 reads SVGAGI. The DNA of the CDR3 is TGTGCCAGCAGCCCCGGGGCAGGATACTCCTACGAGCAGTACTTC. Its protein is CASSPGAGYSYEQYF.

Within the sample, this clonotype is medium-sized (0.01 to 0.1%). This chain uses TRBV15 with TRBJ2-6, with no clear D. Germline CDR1 LNHNV, CDR2 YYDKDF (reference sequence). This CDR3 has 14 residues. The ends were cut back, 5 bases at V and 4 bases at J, with 9 bases in the middle. CDR3 sequence reads: CATSSRVGANVLTF. CDR3 nucleotides: TGTGCCACCAGCTCACGGGTGGGGGCCAACGTCCTGACTTTC.